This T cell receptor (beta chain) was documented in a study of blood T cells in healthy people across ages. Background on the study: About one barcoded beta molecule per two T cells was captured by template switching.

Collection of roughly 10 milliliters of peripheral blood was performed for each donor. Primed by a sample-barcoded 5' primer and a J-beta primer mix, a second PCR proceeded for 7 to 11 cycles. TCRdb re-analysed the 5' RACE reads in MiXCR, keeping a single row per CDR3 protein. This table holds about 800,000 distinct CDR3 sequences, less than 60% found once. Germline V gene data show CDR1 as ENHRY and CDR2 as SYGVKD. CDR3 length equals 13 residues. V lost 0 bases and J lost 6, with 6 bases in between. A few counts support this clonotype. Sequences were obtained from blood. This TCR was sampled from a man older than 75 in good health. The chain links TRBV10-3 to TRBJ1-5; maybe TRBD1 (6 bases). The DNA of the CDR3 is TGTGCCATCAGTGAGTCGGACAGTCAGCCCCAGCATTTT. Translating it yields CAISESDSQPQHF.